Each of the 13 T cell receptor beta chains below was sequenced from the same sample in a study of cytomegalovirus exposure and HLA in healthy donors. 60 Vbeta and 13 Jbeta primers were used in PCR. The repertoire was sequenced with immunoSEQ multiplex PCR; TCRdb's copy has only in-frame clones and lacks some. Of 130,000 to 150,000 clones in the sample, 75% to 90% were seen once. The sequenced material came from PBMCs. The receptors were gathered from a man aged 40-55 years in good health and CMV-seronegative.

This clone was seen only once. The rearrangement links TRBV27 to TRBJ2-7, with TRBD1 matching over 8 bases. The CDR3 extends over 13 amino acids. In germline, CDR1 is MNHEY, CDR2 SMNVEV (reference sequence). The J segment lost 5 bases and the V segment lost 5 bases, leaving 5 bases of the junction unmatched. CDR3 DNA: TGTGCCAGCAGTCCCCTCAGGGGGCACGAGCAGTACTTC. Protein product: CASSPLRGHEQYF.

The table lists this clone with a count of one. The chain uses TRBV5-1 and TRBJ2-7; TRBD1 is a possible D gene (6 bases). Germline CDR1 SGHRS, CDR2 YFSETQ. V lost 1 base to trimming and J lost 3 bases, with 8 bases between them. The CDR3 loop spans 13 amino acids. The CDR3 coding sequence is TGCGCCAGCAGCTTGACAGGGAGCTACGAGCAGTACTTC. It yields the protein CASSLTGSYEQYF.

The V and J genes are TRBV4-1 and TRBJ2-3; D perhaps matches TRBD1 (6 bases). Germline V CDR1 and CDR2: MGHRA, YSYEKL. V gave up 4 bases and J gave up 4 bases, with 15 bases separating them. This CDR3 spans 15 amino acids. CDR3 amino acids: CASSPSLGASDTQYF. The DNA of the CDR3 is TGCGCCAGCAGCCCTTCTTTGGGGGCCTCAGATACGCAGTATTTT.

V is TRBV2 and J is TRBJ2-5, with TRBD1 identical over 7 bases. J was trimmed by 5 bases and V by 3 bases; bases with no gene match: 6. This CDR3 is 14 amino acids long. CDR1 is SNHLY, CDR2 FYNNEI, per germline. DNA for the CDR3: TGTGCCAGCAGTGATAACAGGGGCTGGGAGACCCAGTACTTC. This encodes CASSDNRGWETQYF.

The CDR3 sequence is CASSPTGVRGAFF. CDR3 DNA sequence: TGTGCCAGCAGCCCCACGGGGGTAAGAGGAGCTTTCTTT. The genes are TRBV7-9 and TRBJ1-1; D may be TRBD1 (5 bases). Per germline, CDR1 SEHNR and CDR2 FQNEAQ (reference sequence). Deletions cut 5 bases from V and 10 bases from J, with 17 bases between. The CDR3 loop spans 13 amino acids.

The gene calls are TRBV15 and TRBJ1-3, with unresolved D. The germline V gene encodes CDR1 LNHNV and CDR2 YYDKDF (reference sequence). The CDR3 runs 16 residues. Trimming cost V 1 base and J 1 base, with 11 bases left between them. The CDR3 reads CATSRVKESSGNTIYF. The CDR3 region has the DNA TGTGCCACCAGCAGAGTAAAAGAGAGTTCTGGAAACACCATATATTTT.

This clone turned up a few times. This chain joins TRBV5-6 and TRBJ1-1, with TRBD1 matching over 8 bases. This CDR3 has 15 residues. Germline V gene lookup returns CDR1 SGHDT and CDR2 YYEEEE. V lost 0 bases, J lost 3 bases, and 4 bases stayed unmatched. The DNA for the CDR3 is TGTGCCAGCAGCTTGGGCCTGACAGGGGACACTGAAGCTTTCTTT. It yields the protein CASSLGLTGDTEAFF.

The V call is TRBV12-5, the J call TRBJ1-3; maybe TRBD1 (6 bases). This CDR3 has 18 amino acids. Germline-derived CDR1 and CDR2 are LGHNT and FRNRAP. Trimming pared 2 bases from V and 4 bases from J, leaving 21 bases between. The CDR3 region has the DNA TGTGCTAGTGGTTTGAGCCGGACAGTTTTCTCCACAGGAAACACCATATATTTT. This gives the protein CASGLSRTVFSTGNTIYF.

This chain uses TRBV6-1 with TRBJ1-5; no definite D call. V was clipped by 2 bases and J by 4 bases, with 12 bases between them. CDR1 is MNHNS, CDR2 SASEGT, per germline. The CDR3 runs to 15 residues. The CDR3 loop is CASSELGTKNQPQHF. CDR3 bases: TGTGCCAGCAGTGAACTGGGCACCAAAAATCAGCCCCAGCATTTT.

The V gene is TRBV10-2, the J gene TRBJ1-1; D may be TRBD1 (5 bases). This CDR3 has 13 amino acids. The V gene's germline CDR1 is WSHSY and CDR2 SAAADI. V shed 2 bases and J shed 5 bases, with 9 bases lying between them. The CDR3 spells CASSEAGRTEAFF. The DNA for the CDR3 is TGCGCCAGCAGTGAGGCAGGGAGGACTGAAGCTTTCTTT.

J is TRBJ1-2 and V is TRBV7-9, with TRBD1 matching over 7 bases. The CDR3 contains 18 residues. V lost 4 bases to trimming and J lost 0 bases; unmatched junction nucleotides: 14. CDR1 and CDR2 from the germline V gene are SEHNR and FQNEAQ (reference sequence). The CDR3 protein is CASSSNSEGAPTNYGYTF. CDR3 DNA sequence: TGTGCCAGCAGCTCGAATAGCGAGGGGGCCCCAACTAACTATGGCTACACCTTC.

This sequence joins TRBV28 and TRBJ1-4, with TRBD1 matching 7 bases. After removal of 4 bases from V and 5 bases from J, the junction contained 10 bases not matched to a gene. CDR1 is MDHEN and CDR2 is SYDVKM in the germline V gene. This CDR3 has 16 amino acids. CDR3 sequence: CASSSPTTGRNEKLFF. The CDR3 DNA reads as TGTGCCAGCAGTTCCCCAACGACAGGGAGAAATGAAAAACTGTTTTTT.

The J gene is TRBJ2-3, the V gene TRBV21-1; the table's D call, TRBD2, was not checked against the DNA. TRBV21-1 is a listed pseudogene. The CDR3 covers 16 residues. CDR3 in DNA: TGTGCCAGCAGCGGGCGGACTTTGAAGGGCACAGATACGCAGTATTTT. Its translation is CASSGRTLKGTDTQYF.